The 8 T cell receptor beta chains below were found in one sample sequenced in a study of T cell responses to AZD1222 COVID-19 vaccine (dated by TCRdb to about 2021). The time point label corresponds to: about 28 days (+/-7) after the second vaccine dose. Receptor libraries were prepared by the immunoSEQ multiplex PCR assay. TCRdb mirrors the immuneACCESS table, restricted to in-frame sequences. Some clones are absent from its copies; in checked studies, under half trace to an unresolved V gene, and the reason for the others is unknown. The sample has 90,000 to 100,000 clones on record, approximately 84% of them singletons. The biggest ten clones account for 11% to 15% of the sample. Material: peripheral blood, obtained 28 days after the second AZD1222 dose. These receptors were collected from an adult who received the AZD1222 COVID-19 vaccine.

V is TRBV5-1 and J is TRBJ1-3; no reliable D call. V lost 5 bases to trimming and J lost 0 bases, with 12 bases between them. The CDR3 length is 15 residues. Germline CDR1 reads SGHRS; CDR2 reads YFSETQ. The CDR3 region is CASRTDGNSGNTIYF. The DNA of the CDR3 is TGCGCCAGCAGAACCGACGGGAACTCTGGAAACACCATATATTTT.

In nucleotides, the CDR3 is TGTGCCAGCTTGGCGGGGGGGATCTTCACAGATACGCAGTATTTT. Protein sequence: CASLAGGIFTDTQYF. The V call is TRBV21-1, the J call TRBJ2-3; the table's TRBD2 call for D was not verified on the DNA. TRBV21-1 is a pseudogene segment. This CDR3 is 15 amino acids long.

The J gene is TRBJ2-2, the V gene TRBV6-1, with 10 bases identical to TRBD2. The CDR3 spans 18 residues. CDR1 and CDR2 from the germline V gene are MNHNS and SASEGT. J was trimmed by 0 bases and V by 2 bases; bases with no gene match: 6. The CDR3 DNA is TGTGCCAGCAGTGAACGGCTAGCGGGGGCTGCGAACACCGGGGAGCTGTTTTTT. Protein sequence: CASSERLAGAANTGELFF.

In its sample, this clone was seen a few times. This chain links TRBV15 with TRBJ1-2; 10 positions agree with TRBD1. Germline CDR1 is LNHNV and CDR2 is YYDKDF (reference sequence). CDR3 length: 13 residues. V lost 0 bases, J lost 12 bases, and 4 bases stayed unmatched. The CDR3 DNA reads TGTGCCACCAGCAGAGAGGACAGGGGGGACCACACCTTC. Translating gives CATSREDRGDHTF.

The chain carries TRBV19 and TRBJ2-1; D is uncertain. From germline, CDR1 is LNHDA and CDR2 SQIVND (reference sequence). The CDR3 spans 13 residues. V gave up 2 bases and J gave up 8 bases, with 10 bases separating them. CDR3 nucleotides: TGTGCCAGTAGTATACGGCCTGAGGATGAGCAGTTCTTC. It specifies CASSIRPEDEQFF.

This clone was seen more than once but under ten times. V is TRBV3-1 (or the pseudogene TRBV3-2) and J is TRBJ2-3, with a weak D call TRBD2 (5 bases). This CDR3 contains 13 residues. Trimming removed 4 bases at V and 4 bases at J, with 9 bases between. Germline values: CDR1 LGHDT, CDR2 YNNKEL (reference sequence). CDR3 loop: CASSREGADTQYF. The CDR3 DNA reads as TGTGCCAGCAGCCGCGAGGGCGCAGATACGCAGTATTTT.

The chain combines TRBV6-5 with TRBJ2-5, with D possibly being TRBD1 (5 bases). CDR1 and CDR2 from the germline V gene are MNHEY and SVGAGI. CDR3 length: 13 amino acids. V was clipped by 6 bases and J by 5 bases, with 13 bases between them. The CDR3: CASSPGIAETQYF. In DNA, the CDR3 is TGTGCCAGCAGCCCAGGGATCGCGGAGACCCAGTACTTC.

Details on this clone: Other DNA sequences of this sample code for an identical CDR3. The rearrangement joins TRBV5-6 to TRBJ2-3; D not certain. The CDR3 length is 13 residues. The V gene's germline CDR1 is SGHDT and CDR2 YYEEEE. V was pared by 1 base and J by 3 bases, with 6 bases between. CDR3 in amino acids: CASSLKGTDTQYF. In DNA form, the CDR3 reads TGTGCCAGCAGCTTGAAAGGGACAGATACGCAGTATTTT. The full variable domain, its missing parts supplied by reference TRBV5-6 and TRBJ2-3, is DAGVTQSPTHLIKTRGQQVTLRCSPKSGHDTVSWYQQALGQGPQFIFQYYEEEERQRGNFPDRFSGHQFPNYSSELNVNALLLGDSALYLCASSLKGTDTQYFGPGTRLTVL.